Listed below are T cell receptor beta chains from one sample, sequenced in a study of blood T cell repertoires in COVID-19. Repertoires were generated with immunoSEQ multiplex PCR, while TCRdb's copy carries only in-frame clones and drops some. Here the sample spans about 77,000 clones, roughly 80% being singletons. The sample taken for sequencing was peripheral blood. These receptors were taken from a man in his sixties with acute or convalescent COVID-19. CDR3s include the opening cysteine and the closing phenylalanine or tryptophan. Each record gives: V gene, D gene, CDR3 protein. D genes are given only for firm matches.

V: TRBV5-4
D: -
CDR3: CASSLAGLEQETQYF

V: TRBV13
D: -
CDR3: CASSFQNEQFF

V: TRBV30
D: -
CDR3: CAWSVRDTEAFF

V: TRBV20-1
D: TRBD1
CDR3: CSASGATGGDYGYTF

V: TRBV15
D: -
CDR3: CATSRNREGTEAFF

V: TRBV9
D: -
CDR3: CASSAPASDTQYF

V: TRBV6-6
D: TRBD1
CDR3: CAIDSGTGGRAFF

V: TRBV19
D: TRBD1
CDR3: CASSQQQSGTADEQETQYF

V: TRBV23-1
D: -
CDR3: CASSHRTHRDSPYNSPLHF

V: TRBV5-4
D: -
CDR3: CASSLVRAGDYTF

V: TRBV5-1
D: -
CDR3: CASSFGGDTEAFF

V: TRBV6-1
D: -
CDR3: CASSEARTGLGYTF

V: TRBV7-2
D: -
CDR3: CASSSGVADQETQYF

V: TRBV2
D: -
CDR3: CASSDSRGNGELFF

V: TRBV7-3
D: -
CDR3: CASSPSAGGGYGYTF

V: TRBV6-5
D: -
CDR3: CASSYGTQPTGELFF

V: TRBV25-1
D: -
CDR3: CASSGGLQATNEKLFF

V: TRBV28
D: TRBD1
CDR3: CASLGTGGEKLFF

V: TRBV6-5
D: -
CDR3: CASSLRGALTDTQYF

V: TRBV15
D: TRBD1
CDR3: CATSPGQGQETQYF

V: TRBV20-1
D: -
CDR3: CSARDRDEQYF

V: TRBV4-1
D: -
CDR3: CASSPTGSSGNTIYF

V: TRBV18
D: -
CDR3: CASSPRRSSVGETQYF

V: TRBV19
D: -
CDR3: CASSIGYRDGEQFF

V: TRBV18
D: -
CDR3: CASSYRTDYEQYF

V: TRBV5-6
D: TRBD1
CDR3: CASSFIWDRWETQYF

V: TRBV7-7
D: -
CDR3: CASSLRLDHFQETQYF

V: TRBV23-1
D: TRBD1
CDR3: CASSQSDRGYGYTF

V: TRBV6-5
D: TRBD1
CDR3: CASSYEGTGDTQFF

V: TRBV4-1
D: TRBD2
CDR3: CASSQAGREGTYEQYF

V: TRBV7-3
D: -
CDR3: CASSLVTGNVLTF

V: TRBV6-5
D: -
CDR3: CASTFLDRMGYTF

V: TRBV3-1/TRBV3-2
D: -
CDR3: CASSHGGTPYGYTF

V: TRBV5-1
D: -
CDR3: CASSHGPSYEQYF

V: TRBV28
D: TRBD1
CDR3: CASSSIPRTGVSSNQPQHF

V: TRBV5-5
D: TRBD2
CDR3: CASSFGASGGEETQYF

V: TRBV5-1
D: TRBD1
CDR3: CASSLEGANTGELFF

V: TRBV6-5
D: -
CDR3: CASRRQPAGTEAFF

V: TRBV6-1
D: -
CDR3: CASSDPGTWQPQHF

V: TRBV18
D: TRBD2
CDR3: CASSAGLAASYEQYF

V: TRBV29-1
D: TRBD1
CDR3: CSAKSGGRTGGTEAFF

V: TRBV5-1
D: TRBD2
CDR3: CASQGLAGQRNEQFF